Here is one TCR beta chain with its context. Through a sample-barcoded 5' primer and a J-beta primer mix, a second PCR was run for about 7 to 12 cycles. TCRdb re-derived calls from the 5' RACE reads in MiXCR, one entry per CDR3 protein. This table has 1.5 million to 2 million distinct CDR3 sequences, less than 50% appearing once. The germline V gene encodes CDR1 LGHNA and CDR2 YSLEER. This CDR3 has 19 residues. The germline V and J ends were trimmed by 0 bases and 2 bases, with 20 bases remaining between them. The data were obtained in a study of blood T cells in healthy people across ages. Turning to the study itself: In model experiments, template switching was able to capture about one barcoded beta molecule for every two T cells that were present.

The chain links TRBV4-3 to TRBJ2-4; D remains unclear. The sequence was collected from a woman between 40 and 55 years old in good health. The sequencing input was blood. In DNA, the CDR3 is TGCGCCAGCAGCCAAGATCCGCCCCACGGCGGTGGGACCAAAAACATTCAGTACTTC. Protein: CASSQDPPHGGGTKNIQYF.